This is a list of T cell receptor beta chains from one sample in a study of molecular identifiers for immune sequencing clone quantification. TCRdb reprocessed the PCR reads with MiXCR, giving one entry per CDR3 protein. The table includes approximately 680,000 distinct CDR3 sequences, less than 30% detected once. The sequenced sample consisted of naive CD8+ T cells from blood, with Jurkat cell RNA spiked in. These receptors originate from a human donor in good health. Some libraries in this study had Jurkat cell RNA spiked in. The CDR3 runs from the conserved cysteine through the conserved F or W. The D gene is left open where the match is weak. Clone size is shown for a subset of rows, as once, few, many or a class of expanded clone.

TRBD2 TRBJ2-1 TRBV12-3/TRBV12-4 few 14 TGTGCCAGCAGTTCCCCGGGACTAGATAATGAGCAGTTCTTC CASSSPGLDNEQFF
NA TRBJ1-1 TRBV2 NA 14 TGTGCCAGCAGTGTGGGGGGGGACTACACTGAAGCTTTCTTT CASSVGGDYTEAFF
NA TRBJ1-1 TRBV6-5 NA 17 TGTGCCAGCAGTTACTCGGTCCAGGGAGGCTTTGGCACTGAAGCTTTCTTT CASSYSVQGGFGTEAFF
NA TRBJ1-1 TRBV6-6 many 11 TGTGCCAGTTTATATGGGGGTATGGCTTTCTTT CASLYGGMAFF
NA TRBJ2-2 TRBV29-1 many 13 TGCAGCGTTGAAAGGGAGCTCACCGGGGAGCTGTTTTTT CSVERELTGELFF
TRBD1 TRBJ2-7 TRBV9 NA 13 TGTGCCAGCAGCGCCAGGACAGGGACCGAGCAGTACTTC CASSARTGTEQYF
NA TRBJ2-5 TRBV7-3 NA 14 TGTGCCAGCAGCTTAATGGGGGGGCAAGCGACCCAGTACTTC CASSLMGGQATQYF
NA TRBJ2-6 TRBV7-3 NA 16 TGTGCCAGCAGCTTGGGACCTCTCACTGGGGCCAACGTCCTGACTTTC CASSLGPLTGANVLTF
TRBD1 TRBJ1-1 TRBV6-2/TRBV6-3 few 17 TGTGCCAGCAGTTCACACCAGGGACAGGGGATTAACGCTGAAGCTTTCTTT CASSSHQGQGINAEAFF
TRBD2 TRBJ2-7 TRBV7-9 once 14 TGTGCCAGCAGCACTAGCGGGTGGTTCTACGAGCAGTACTTC CASSTSGWFYEQYF
NA TRBJ1-5 TRBV7-6 many 11 TGTGCCAGCGGAGTGGGCGAGCCCCAGCATTTT CASGVGEPQHF
NA TRBJ2-7 TRBV2 many 10 TGTGCCAGCAATCGGGACCCCCAGTACTTC CASNRDPQYF
NA TRBJ2-5 TRBV24-1 few 15 TGTGCCACCAGTGACCGGGACGGTCCGGGGGAGACCCAGTACTTC CATSDRDGPGETQYF
NA TRBJ1-5 TRBV12-5 many 13 TGTGCTAGTGGTGCCAGCGATTTTGAACCCCAGCATTTT CASGASDFEPQHF
NA TRBJ2-7 TRBV7-2 many 14 TGTGCCAGCATCCCGGGGGAGAGCTCCTACGAGCAGTACTTC CASIPGESSYEQYF
NA TRBJ2-2 TRBV6-5 few 13 TGTGCCAGCAGTTATGGGGGCGGCGGGGAGCTGTTTTTT CASSYGGGGELFF
TRBD1 TRBJ1-4 TRBV7-9 NA 15 TGTGCCAGCAGCTTAGAAGGACAGGGTAATGAAAAACTGTTTTTT CASSLEGQGNEKLFF
TRBD2 TRBJ2-7 TRBV5-3 NA 16 TGTGCCAGCAGCTCCAGACTAGCGGGAGGTTCCTACGAGCAGTACTTC CASSSRLAGGSYEQYF
NA TRBJ1-5 TRBV19 NA 13 TGTGCCAGTAGTATAGTTGGGCATCAGCCCCAGCATTTT CASSIVGHQPQHF
TRBD1 TRBJ2-1 TRBV29-1 few 14 TGCAGCGTTGAACCCGGGACAGGCTACAATGAGCAGTTCTTC CSVEPGTGYNEQFF
TRBD2 TRBJ2-7 TRBV11-2 NA 17 TGTGCCAGCAGCTCGGGACTAGCGCTACCGGCGGCCCCCGAGCAGTACTTC CASSSGLALPAAPEQYF
NA TRBJ2-1 TRBV28 NA 12 TGTGCCGGCCATTCAGGAGGGGATGAGCAGTTCTTC CAGHSGGDEQFF
NA TRBJ2-5 TRBV7-6 NA 18 TGTGCCAGCAGCTTAGATCCCACTAGCCCAGGGGAGAGTGAGACCCAGTACTTC CASSLDPTSPGESETQYF
NA TRBJ1-1 TRBV20-1 many 13 TGCAGTGCTAGGGCGGCCTGGGACACTGAAGCTTTCTTT CSARAAWDTEAFF
NA TRBJ1-5 TRBV28 few 16 TGTGCCAGCAGTTTTACCGGGACATCCGATCATCAGCCCCAGCATTTT CASSFTGTSDHQPQHF
TRBD2 TRBJ2-1 TRBV12-3/TRBV12-4 NA 17 TGTGCCAGCGGTACCCCCTCCCGGGGGGGGTCCTACAATGAGCAGTTCTTC CASGTPSRGGSYNEQFF
NA TRBJ1-2 TRBV6-1 few 15 TGTGCCAGCAGTGATGAGCACGAGTTTAACTATGGCTACACCTTC CASSDEHEFNYGYTF
NA TRBJ2-4 TRBV13 few 15 TGTGCCAGCAGCTTAAGTCTGGGGCCGGGAAACATTCAGTACTTC CASSLSLGPGNIQYF
NA TRBJ1-1 TRBV4-1 many 18 TGCGCCAGCAGCCAGAGTTTAAAGTATAAGGTCACGAACACTGAAGCTTTCTTT CASSQSLKYKVTNTEAFF
NA TRBJ2-3 TRBV5-6 many 14 TGTGCCAGCAGACCTGGACCTCGCACAGATACGCAGTATTTT CASRPGPRTDTQYF
NA TRBJ2-5 TRBV11-2 many 15 TGTGCCAGCAGCTTTATGGGGACATTGCAAGAGACCCAGTACTTC CASSFMGTLQETQYF
TRBD2 TRBJ2-5 TRBV5-3 NA 15 TGTGCCGGCAGCTTGCGAGCGGGAGGCCCGGAGACCCAGTACTTC CAGSLRAGGPETQYF
NA TRBJ1-5 TRBV20-1 few 13 TGCAGTGCTAGAGGGTCTTTGGATCAGCCCCAGCATTTT CSARGSLDQPQHF
TRBD2 TRBJ2-7 TRBV10-3 many 14 TGTGCCATCCGAGGAAGCGGGGGGACCTACGAGCAGTACTTC CAIRGSGGTYEQYF
NA TRBJ2-2 TRBV7-9 NA 13 TGTGCCAGCCCTGGATCTGGGCCCGGGGAGCTGTTTTTT CASPGSGPGELFF
TRBD2 TRBJ2-3 TRBV6-1 NA 13 TGTGTCAGCGCGGTACTAGCGACAGATACGCAGTATTTT CVSAVLATDTQYF
NA TRBJ2-7 TRBV11-2 few 12 TGTGCCAGCACCCAAGTCCTCTACGAGCAGTACTTC CASTQVLYEQYF
NA TRBJ2-3 TRBV13 many 13 TGTGCCAGCAGCTTAATTGGGACGGGTACGCAGTATTTT CASSLIGTGTQYF
TRBD1 TRBJ2-3 TRBV20-1 many 12 TGCAGATCACCGGGACAGGGCGATACGCAGTATTTT CRSPGQGDTQYF
NA TRBJ2-3 TRBV19 once 15 TGTGCCAGTAGTGTCTTAGTGACCGGGATGGATACGCAGTATTTT CASSVLVTGMDTQYF
NA TRBJ2-5 TRBV19 NA 14 TGTGCCACCCAACAACAGGGCCCCAAAGAGACCCAGTACTTC CATQQQGPKETQYF
TRBD2 TRBJ2-3 TRBV11-2 NA 19 TGTGCCAGCCGCTCGCCCCGGTGGGCTAGCGGGGATCACACAGATACGCAGTATTTT CASRSPRWASGDHTDTQYF
TRBD2 TRBJ2-7 TRBV14 many 16 TGTGCCAGCAGCCAATTAGGTAGCGGGATCTCCTACGAGCAGTACTTC CASSQLGSGISYEQYF
NA TRBJ2-3 TRBV30 many 12 TGTGCCTGGATCGGCGACGCAGGGGTCCCATATTTT CAWIGDAGVPYF
NA TRBJ2-5 TRBV12-3/TRBV12-4 NA 15 TGTGCCAGCAGTTTATTCTACCAGAGAAGGGAGACCCAGTACTTC CASSLFYQRRETQYF
NA TRBJ2-1 TRBV27 NA 15 TGTGCCAGCACCCGAGGGGCTAAAAACTACAATGAGCAGTTCTTC CASTRGAKNYNEQFF
NA TRBJ2-5 TRBV12-5 NA 13 TGTGCTAGTGGTTTGGTACACTGGGAGACCCAGTACTTC CASGLVHWETQYF
NA TRBJ2-7 TRBV14 once 16 TGTGCCAGCAGTCCTTCGCCAACGGGCTTCTCCTACGAGCAGTGCTTC CASSPSPTGFSYEQCF
NA TRBJ2-7 TRBV29-1 NA 14 TGCAGCGCGGGACCGGGACAAAACTCCTACGTGCAGTACTTC CSAGPGQNSYVQYF
NA TRBJ1-1 TRBV7-8 NA 13 TGTGCCATCAACCCCATCGAGCTACCTGAAGCTTTCTTT CAINPIELPEAFF
NA TRBJ1-1 TRBV7-9 NA 14 TGTGCCAGCAGCTTAGCGGTTGGGGACACTGAAGCTTTCTTT CASSLAVGDTEAFF
NA TRBJ2-1 TRBV24-1 many 15 TGTGCCACCAGTGATTTAGGAGGCAGCTACAATGAGCAGTTCTTC CATSDLGGSYNEQFF
NA TRBJ1-2 TRBV16 NA 16 TGTGCCAGCAGCCATTCGGGCAGATCCAGTTTAGAGGGCTACACCTTC CASSHSGRSSLEGYTF
NA TRBJ2-7 TRBV5-3 NA 15 TGTGCCAGCAGCTTGAGAGGACAGACCTCCTACGAGCAGTACTTC CASSLRGQTSYEQYF